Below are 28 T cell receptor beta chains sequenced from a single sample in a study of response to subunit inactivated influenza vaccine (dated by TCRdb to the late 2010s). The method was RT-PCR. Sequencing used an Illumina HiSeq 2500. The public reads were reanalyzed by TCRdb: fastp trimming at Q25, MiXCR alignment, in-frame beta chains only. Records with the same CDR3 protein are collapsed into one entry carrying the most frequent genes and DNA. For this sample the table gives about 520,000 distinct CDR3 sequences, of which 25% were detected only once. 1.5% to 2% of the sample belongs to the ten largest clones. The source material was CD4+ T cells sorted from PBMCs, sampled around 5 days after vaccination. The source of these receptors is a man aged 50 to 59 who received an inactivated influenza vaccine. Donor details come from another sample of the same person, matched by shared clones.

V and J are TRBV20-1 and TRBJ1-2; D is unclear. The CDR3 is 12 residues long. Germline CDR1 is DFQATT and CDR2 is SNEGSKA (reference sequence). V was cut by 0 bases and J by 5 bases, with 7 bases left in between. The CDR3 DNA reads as TGCAGTGCTAGAGAAGGTACATATGGCTACACCTTC. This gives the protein CSAREGTYGYTF.

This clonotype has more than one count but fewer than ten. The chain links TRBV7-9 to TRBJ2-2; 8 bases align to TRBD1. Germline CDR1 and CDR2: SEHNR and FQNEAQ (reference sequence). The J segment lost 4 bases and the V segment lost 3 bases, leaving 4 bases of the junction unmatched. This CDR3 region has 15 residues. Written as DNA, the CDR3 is TGTGCCAGCAGCTTCCGACAGGGGAGCACCGGGGAGCTGTTTTTT. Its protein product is CASSFRQGSTGELFF.

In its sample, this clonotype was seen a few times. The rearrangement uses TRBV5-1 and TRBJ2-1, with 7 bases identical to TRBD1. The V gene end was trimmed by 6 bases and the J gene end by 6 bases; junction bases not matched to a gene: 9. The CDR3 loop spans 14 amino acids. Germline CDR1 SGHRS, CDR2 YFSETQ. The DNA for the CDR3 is TGCGCCAGCACCCGGGACAGCCCATTCAATGAGCAGTTCTTC. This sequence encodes CASTRDSPFNEQFF.

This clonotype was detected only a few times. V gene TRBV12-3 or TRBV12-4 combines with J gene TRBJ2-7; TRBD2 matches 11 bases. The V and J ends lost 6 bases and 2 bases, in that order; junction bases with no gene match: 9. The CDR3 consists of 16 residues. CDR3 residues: CASSDPGTSGAYEQYF. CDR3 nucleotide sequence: TGTGCCAGCAGCGACCCGGGGACTAGCGGAGCCTACGAGCAGTACTTC.

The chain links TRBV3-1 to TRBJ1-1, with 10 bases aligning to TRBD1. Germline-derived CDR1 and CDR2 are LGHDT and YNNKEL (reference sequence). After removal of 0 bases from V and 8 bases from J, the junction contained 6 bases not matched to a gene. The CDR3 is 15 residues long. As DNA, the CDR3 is TGTGCCAGCAGCCAAGATGGGCCGACAGGGGGCGAAGCTTTCTTT. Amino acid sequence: CASSQDGPTGGEAFF.

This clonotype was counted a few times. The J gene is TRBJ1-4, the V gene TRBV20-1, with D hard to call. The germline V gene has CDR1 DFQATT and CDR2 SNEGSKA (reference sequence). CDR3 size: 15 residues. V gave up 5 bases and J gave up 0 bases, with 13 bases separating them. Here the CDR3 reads CSARRTAATNEKLFF. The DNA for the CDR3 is TGCAGTGCTCGGAGGACGGCAGCAACTAATGAAAAACTGTTTTTT.

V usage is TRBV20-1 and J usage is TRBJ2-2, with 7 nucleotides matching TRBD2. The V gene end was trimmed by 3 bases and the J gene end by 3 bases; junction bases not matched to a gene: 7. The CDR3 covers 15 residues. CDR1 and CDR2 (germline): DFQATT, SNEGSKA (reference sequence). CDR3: CSARAGTTHTGELFF. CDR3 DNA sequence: TGCAGTGCTAGGGCCGGGACTACCCACACCGGGGAGCTGTTTTTT.

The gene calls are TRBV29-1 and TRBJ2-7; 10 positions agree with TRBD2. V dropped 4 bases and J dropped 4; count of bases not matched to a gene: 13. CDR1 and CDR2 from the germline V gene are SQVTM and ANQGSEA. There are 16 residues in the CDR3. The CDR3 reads CSVVVAGGRPGYEQYF. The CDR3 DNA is TGCAGCGTTGTGGTAGCGGGAGGCCGTCCGGGGTACGAGCAGTACTTC.

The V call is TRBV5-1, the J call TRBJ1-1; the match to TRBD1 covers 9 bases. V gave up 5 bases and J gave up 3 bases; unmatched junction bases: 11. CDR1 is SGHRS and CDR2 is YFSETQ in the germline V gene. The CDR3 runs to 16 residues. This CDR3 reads CASRDRGRALDTEAFF. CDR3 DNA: TGCGCCAGCAGAGACAGGGGGAGGGCCTTGGACACTGAAGCTTTCTTT.

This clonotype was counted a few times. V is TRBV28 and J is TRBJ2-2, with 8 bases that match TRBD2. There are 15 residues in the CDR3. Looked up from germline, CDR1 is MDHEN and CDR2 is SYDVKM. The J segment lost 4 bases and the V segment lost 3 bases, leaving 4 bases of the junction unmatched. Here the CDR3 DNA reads TGTGCCAGCAGTTTCCGTCGGGGGGGCACCGGGGAGCTGTTTTTT. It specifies CASSFRRGGTGELFF. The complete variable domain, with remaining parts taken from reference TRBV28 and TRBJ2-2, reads DVKVTQSSRYLVKRTGEKVFLECVQDMDHENMFWYRQDPGLGLRLIYFSYDVKMKEKGDIPEGYSVSREKKERFSLILESASTNQTSMYLCASSFRRGGTGELFFGEGSRLTVL.

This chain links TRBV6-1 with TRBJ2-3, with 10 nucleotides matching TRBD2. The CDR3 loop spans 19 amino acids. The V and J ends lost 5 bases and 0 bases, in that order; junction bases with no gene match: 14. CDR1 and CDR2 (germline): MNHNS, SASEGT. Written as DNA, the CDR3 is TGTGCCAGCAGTACCCCCGGGACTAGCGCCCCATTTAGCACAGATACGCAGTATTTT. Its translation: CASSTPGTSAPFSTDTQYF.

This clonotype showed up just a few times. This CDR3 reads CASSLEVTNTAYNEQFF. CDR3 DNA: TGTGCCAGCAGCTTAGAGGTGACTAACACAGCCTACAATGAGCAGTTCTTC. The V and J genes are TRBV7-9 and TRBJ2-1; possible D gene TRBD2, 5 bases. Looked up from germline, CDR1 is SEHNR and CDR2 is FQNEAQ (reference sequence). The CDR3 is 17 residues long. Trimming pared 1 base from V and 2 bases from J, leaving 15 bases between.

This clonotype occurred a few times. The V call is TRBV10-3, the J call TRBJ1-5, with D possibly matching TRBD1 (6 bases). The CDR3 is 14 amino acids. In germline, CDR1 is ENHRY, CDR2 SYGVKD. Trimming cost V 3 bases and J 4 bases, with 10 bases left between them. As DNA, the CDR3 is TGTGCCATCAGTGAAAGCCAGGGGAATCAGCCCCAGCATTTT. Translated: CAISESQGNQPQHF.

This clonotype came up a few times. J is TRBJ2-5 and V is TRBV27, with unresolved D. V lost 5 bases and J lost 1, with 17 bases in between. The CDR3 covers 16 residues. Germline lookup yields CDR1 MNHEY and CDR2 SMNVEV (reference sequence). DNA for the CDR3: TGTGCCAGCAGTGCGTCCGAGACACCTCTCCAAGAGACCCAGTACTTC. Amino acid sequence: CASSASETPLQETQYF.

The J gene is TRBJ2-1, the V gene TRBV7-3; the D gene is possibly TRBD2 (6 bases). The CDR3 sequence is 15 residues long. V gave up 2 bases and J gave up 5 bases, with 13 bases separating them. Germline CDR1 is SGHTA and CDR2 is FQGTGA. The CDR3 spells CASSLGRTTNNEQFF. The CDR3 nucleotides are TGTGCCAGCAGCTTAGGACGGACTACCAACAATGAGCAGTTCTTC.

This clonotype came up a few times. CDR3 loop: CASSARGPYEQYF. The CDR3 DNA follows: TGTGCCAGCAGCGCTAGGGGACCCTACGAGCAGTACTTC. This chain connects TRBV6-1 to TRBJ2-7; D possibly uses TRBD1 or TRBD2 (5 bases each). V was cut by 6 bases and J by 2 bases, with 11 bases left in between. The CDR3 is made up of 13 amino acids. Germline CDR1 reads MNHNS; CDR2 reads SASEGT.

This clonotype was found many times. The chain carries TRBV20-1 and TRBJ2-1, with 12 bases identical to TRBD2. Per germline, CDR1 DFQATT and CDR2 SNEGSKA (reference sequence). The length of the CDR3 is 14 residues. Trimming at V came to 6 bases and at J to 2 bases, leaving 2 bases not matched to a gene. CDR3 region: CSARTSGAYNEQFF. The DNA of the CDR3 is TGCAGTGCCCGGACTAGCGGGGCCTACAATGAGCAGTTCTTC.

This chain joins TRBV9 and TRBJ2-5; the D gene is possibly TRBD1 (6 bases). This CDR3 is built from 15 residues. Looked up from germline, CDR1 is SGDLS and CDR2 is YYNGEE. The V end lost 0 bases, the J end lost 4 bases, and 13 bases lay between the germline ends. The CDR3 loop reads CASSVGATGRETQYF. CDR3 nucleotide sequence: TGTGCCAGCAGCGTAGGTGCGACAGGAAGAGAGACCCAGTACTTC.

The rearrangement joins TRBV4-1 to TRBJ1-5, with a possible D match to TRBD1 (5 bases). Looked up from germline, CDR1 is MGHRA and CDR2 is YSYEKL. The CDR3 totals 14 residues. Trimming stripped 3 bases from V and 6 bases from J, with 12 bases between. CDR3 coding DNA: TGCGCCAGCAGCCAGGTCCCGGGGGGTCAGCCCCAGCATTTT. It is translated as CASSQVPGGQPQHF.

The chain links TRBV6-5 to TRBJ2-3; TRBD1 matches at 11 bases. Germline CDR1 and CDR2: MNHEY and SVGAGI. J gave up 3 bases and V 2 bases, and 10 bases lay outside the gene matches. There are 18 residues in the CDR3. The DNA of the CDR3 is TGTGCCAGCAGTTACAGTATAGGCGGACAGGGGGCTACAGATACGCAGTATTTT. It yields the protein CASSYSIGGQGATDTQYF.

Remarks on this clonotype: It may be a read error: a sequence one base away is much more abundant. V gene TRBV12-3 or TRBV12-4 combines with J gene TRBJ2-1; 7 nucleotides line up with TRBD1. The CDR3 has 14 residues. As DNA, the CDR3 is TGTGCCTGCAGTTCCCTGACAGGGTCAGGGGGGCAGTTCTTC. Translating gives CACSSLTGSGGQFF.

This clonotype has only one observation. In DNA form, the CDR3 reads TGTGCCAGCAGCTTACCCGCAGACAGGGGTCGTGACACCGGGGAGCTGTTTTTT. It codes for CASSLPADRGRDTGELFF. This chain links TRBV7-8 with TRBJ2-2; 8 nucleotides agree with TRBD1. J gave up 3 bases and V 2 bases, and 11 bases lay outside the gene matches. There are 18 residues in the CDR3. Germline loops: CDR1 SGHVS, CDR2 FQNEAQ.

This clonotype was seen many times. CDR3 coding DNA: TGTGCCACCAGCAGAGAGGGGGCTAATTCACCCCTCCACTTT. It encodes CATSREGANSPLHF. The chain combines TRBV15 with TRBJ1-6, with a weak D call TRBD1 (6 bases). The germline V gene encodes CDR1 LNHNV and CDR2 YYDKDF (reference sequence). This CDR3 comprises 14 residues. V dropped 0 bases and J dropped 6 bases, with 6 bases sitting between them.

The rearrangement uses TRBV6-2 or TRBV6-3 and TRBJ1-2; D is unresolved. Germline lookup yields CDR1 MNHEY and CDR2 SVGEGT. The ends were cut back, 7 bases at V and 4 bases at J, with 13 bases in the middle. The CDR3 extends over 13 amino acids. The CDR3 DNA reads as TGTGCCAGCACCCCACGGGATTTCTATGGCTACACCTTC. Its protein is CASTPRDFYGYTF.

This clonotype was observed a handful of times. The CDR3 loop reads CSAPWTGAKETQYF. DNA for the CDR3: TGCAGTGCTCCATGGACAGGCGCTAAAGAGACCCAGTACTTC. V is TRBV20-1 and J is TRBJ2-5; TRBD1 matches at 7 bases. The CDR3 spans 14 residues. Germline assignment: CDR1 DFQATT and CDR2 SNEGSKA (reference sequence). J lost 3 bases, V lost 5 bases, and 9 bases had no gene match.

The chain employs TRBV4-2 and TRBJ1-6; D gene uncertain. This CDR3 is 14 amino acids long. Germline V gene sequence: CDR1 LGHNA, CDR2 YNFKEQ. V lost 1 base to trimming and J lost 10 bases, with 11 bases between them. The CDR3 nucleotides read TGTGCCAGCAGCCAAGGGCAGCCGGGGTCACCCCTCCACTTT. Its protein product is CASSQGQPGSPLHF.

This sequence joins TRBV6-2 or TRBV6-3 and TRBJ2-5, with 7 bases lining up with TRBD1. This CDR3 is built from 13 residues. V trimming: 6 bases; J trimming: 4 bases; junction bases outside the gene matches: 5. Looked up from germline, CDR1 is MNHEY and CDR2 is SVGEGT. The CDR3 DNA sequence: TGTGCCAGCAGCCGGGGACAGCGAGAGACCCAGTACTTC. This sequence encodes CASSRGQRETQYF.

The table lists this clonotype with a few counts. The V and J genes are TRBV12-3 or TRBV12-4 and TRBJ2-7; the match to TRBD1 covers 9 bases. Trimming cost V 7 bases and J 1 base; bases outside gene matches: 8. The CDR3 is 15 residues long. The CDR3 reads CASKGTGTLSYEQYF. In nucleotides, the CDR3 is TGTGCCAGCAAGGGGACAGGGACGTTATCCTACGAGCAGTACTTC.